These 23 T cell receptor beta chains share one sample of origin, sequenced in a study of shared clonotypes between healthy human individuals. Generated by immunoSEQ multiplex PCR, the TCRdb table keeps only in-frame clones and is missing some. This sample yields roughly 2.4 million clones, of which approximately 95% are seen a single time; around 0.13% belongs to the top ten. The sample consisted of naive CD4+ T cells sorted from blood. The subset here: CD45RA+ positively selected. These TCRs come from a man aged 18 to 30 in good health.

This rearrangement joins TRBV5-1 to TRBJ2-3; D remains unclear. Germline CDR1 reads SGHRS; CDR2 reads YFSETQ. This CDR3 spans 15 amino acids. V shed 2 bases and J shed 4 bases, with 14 bases lying between them. The CDR3 sequence: CASSFGRNYPDTQYF. In DNA form, the CDR3 reads TGCGCCAGCAGCTTTGGCAGAAATTATCCAGATACGCAGTATTTT.

The V gene is TRBV11-2, the J gene TRBJ2-2; 7 bases fit TRBD1. This CDR3 spans 17 amino acids. The germline V gene has CDR1 SGHAT and CDR2 FQNNGV. J was trimmed by 3 bases and V by 5 bases; bases with no gene match: 12. The CDR3 protein is CASSASSGTAYTGELFF. CDR3 nucleotides: TGTGCCAGCAGCGCCTCCTCCGGGACAGCTTACACCGGGGAGCTGTTTTTT.

The genes are TRBV6-1 and TRBJ1-1, with a weak D call TRBD1 (6 bases). V was cut by 10 bases and J by 0 bases, with 15 bases left in between. Germline CDR1 MNHNS, CDR2 SASEGT. The CDR3 totals 14 residues. The CDR3 DNA reads TGTGCCACCTACACAGGGTCCATGAACACTGAAGCTTTCTTT. Encoded protein: CATYTGSMNTEAFF.

V and J are TRBV19 and TRBJ1-2; the D is unclear. V was pared by 5 bases and J by 2 bases, with 12 bases between. The CDR3 runs 14 residues. The V gene's germline CDR1 is LNHDA and CDR2 SQIVND (reference sequence). CDR3 bases: TGTGCCAGTAGTCTCTGGACGGGAAACTATGGCTACACCTTC. Its protein product is CASSLWTGNYGYTF.

The chain carries TRBV6-5 and TRBJ1-5; D might be TRBD1 (5 bases). Per the germline V gene, CDR1 is MNHEY and CDR2 is SVGAGI. V was clipped by 8 bases and J by 5 bases, with 16 bases between them. The length of the CDR3 is 14 residues. The CDR3 DNA sequence: TGTGCCAGCGCCAGACAGCCCTTCTATCAGCCCCAGCATTTT. Its translation is CASARQPFYQPQHF.

On this clone: The same CDR3 arises from other DNA sequences in this sample as well. The rearrangement links TRBV5-1 to TRBJ2-3; D gene uncertain. V lost 3 bases, J lost 0 bases, and 8 bases lay in between. This CDR3 has 14 amino acids. CDR1 is SGHRS, CDR2 YFSETQ, per germline. CDR3 nucleotide sequence: TGCGCCAGCAGCTCACCCGGGAGCACAGATACGCAGTATTTT. This sequence encodes CASSSPGSTDTQYF.

The gene calls are TRBV6-5 and TRBJ2-7, with 9 positions matching TRBD1. CDR1 and CDR2 from the germline V gene are MNHEY and SVGAGI. After removal of 8 bases from V and 9 bases from J, the junction contained 14 bases not matched to a gene. The length of the CDR3 is 14 residues. The CDR3 nucleotides are TGTGCCAGCTCGAGGGGACAGGGAGGGAACCGGCAGTACTTC. Translated, it gives CASSRGQGGNRQYF.

The V and J genes are TRBV7-2 and TRBJ1-6; 8 nucleotides agree with TRBD1. This CDR3 is 16 amino acids long. Germline V lookup: CDR1 SGHTA, CDR2 FQGNSA. Trimming took 3 bases from V and 6 from J; bases not matched to a gene: 7. CDR3 sequence (DNA): TGTGCCAGCAGCTTTTCCGGGACAGGCATTAATTCACCCCTCCACTTT. Residues: CASSFSGTGINSPLHF.

This chain links TRBV7-2 with TRBJ1-1, with 8 bases lining up with TRBD1. Germline CDR1 is SGHTA and CDR2 is FQGNSA. The CDR3 length is 14 residues. V shed 1 base and J 6 bases; nucleotides not matched to a gene: 4. CDR3 region: CASSLGNRGAEAFF. DNA for the CDR3: TGTGCCAGCAGCTTAGGGAACAGGGGGGCTGAAGCTTTCTTT.

The V call is TRBV4-1, the J call TRBJ2-5; D is possibly TRBD2 (5 bases). The germline V and J ends were trimmed by 1 base and 2 bases, with 14 bases remaining between them. Per the germline V gene, CDR1 is MGHRA and CDR2 is YSYEKL. The CDR3 contains 16 residues. CDR3 coding DNA: TGCGCCAGCAGCCAAGTAATAGCAGGAGGTCAAGAGACCCAGTACTTC. It encodes CASSQVIAGGQETQYF.

The gene calls are TRBV6-5 and TRBJ1-2; TRBD1 matches at 9 bases. In germline, CDR1 is MNHEY, CDR2 SVGAGI. This CDR3 has 14 amino acids. The V gene end was trimmed by 5 bases and the J gene end by 7 bases; junction bases not matched to a gene: 8. Here the CDR3 DNA reads TGTGCCAGCAGTAAACCCGGGACAGGGTTTGGCTACACCTTC. It translates to CASSKPGTGFGYTF.

This chain joins TRBV5-1 and TRBJ2-5, with 7 bases aligning to TRBD2. This CDR3 region has 14 residues. V trimming: 4 bases; J trimming: 5 bases; junction bases outside the gene matches: 8. Germline V CDR1 and CDR2: SGHRS, YFSETQ. CDR3: CASSIGGGGETQYF. The CDR3 bases are TGCGCCAGCAGCATTGGCGGGGGAGGGGAGACCCAGTACTTC.

The chain links TRBV5-1 to TRBJ2-7; 9 bases line up with TRBD2. The CDR3 runs 15 residues. CDR1 and CDR2 (germline): SGHRS, YFSETQ. V lost 5 bases and J lost 2; bases outside the gene matches: 8. The CDR3 sequence: CASRFLAGSTYEQYF. The CDR3 bases are TGCGCCAGCAGGTTTCTAGCGGGGTCTACCTACGAGCAGTACTTC.

The chain joins TRBV10-2 to TRBJ2-2; D gene unclear. Germline loops: CDR1 WSHSY, CDR2 SAAADI. The CDR3 runs to 11 residues. The germline V and J ends were trimmed by 10 bases and 5 bases, with 8 bases remaining between them. The CDR3 loop is CATQATGELFF. The CDR3 region has the DNA TGCGCCACCCAAGCTACCGGGGAGCTGTTTTTT.

V is TRBV20-1 and J is TRBJ1-2; D is uncertain. CDR1 is DFQATT, CDR2 SNEGSKA, per germline (reference sequence). The CDR3 covers 10 residues. Trimming cost V 5 bases and J 8 bases, with 9 bases left between them. The CDR3 DNA follows: TGCAGTGCTCAGGACGTAGGCTACACCTTC. Translated: CSAQDVGYTF.

This sequence joins TRBV7-2 and TRBJ2-1; unclear D gene. V was pared by 1 base and J by 13 bases, with 11 bases between. The germline V gene has CDR1 SGHTA and CDR2 FQGNSA. The CDR3 is 12 amino acids. The CDR3 loop is CASSLVLRSQFF. The CDR3 coding sequence is TGTGCCAGCAGCTTAGTATTGCGGAGCCAGTTCTTC.

The V and J genes are TRBV5-1 and TRBJ1-2, with D possibly TRBD1 on 5 matching bases. This CDR3 region has 13 residues. CDR1 and CDR2 (germline): SGHRS, YFSETQ. With 3 bases removed from V and 5 bases from J, the gap between germline ends came to 11 bases. The CDR3 sequence: CASSSRDPYGYTF. The CDR3, as DNA: TGCGCCAGCAGCTCCAGGGACCCGTATGGCTACACCTTC.

The chain links TRBV4-1 to TRBJ2-3; 7 positions agree with TRBD1. Germline V gene data show CDR1 as MGHRA and CDR2 as YSYEKL. The CDR3 sequence is 18 residues long. V lost 4 bases, J lost 0 bases, and 13 bases stayed unmatched. CDR3 in DNA: TGCGCCAGCAGCCTCACGACCGGGACAGAGACTAGCACAGATACGCAGTATTTT. Its protein product is CASSLTTGTETSTDTQYF.

In this sample, this clone turned up once. The chain combines TRBV11-3 with TRBJ1-2, with 7 bases lining up with TRBD1. Germline V gene data show CDR1 as SGHNT and CDR2 as YENEEA. Trimming removed 0 bases from V and 8 bases from J; junction bases left unmatched: 6. The CDR3 is 14 residues long. CDR3 region: CASSLDHRGYGYTF. As DNA, the CDR3 is TGTGCCAGCAGCTTAGATCACAGGGGCTACGGCTACACCTTC.

V usage is TRBV5-1 and J usage is TRBJ1-4, with 9 positions matching TRBD1. Germline values: CDR1 SGHRS, CDR2 YFSETQ. Trimming removed 0 bases from V and 8 bases from J; junction bases left unmatched: 8. This CDR3 has 16 residues. The CDR3 region has the DNA TGCGCCAGCAGCTTGGGGACAGGGGCCCAGGGGGAAAAACTGTTTTTT. This codes for CASSLGTGAQGEKLFF.

The chain combines TRBV5-6 with TRBJ1-3; D possibly corresponds to TRBD1 (5 bases). V lost 0 bases and J 0 bases, leaving 10 bases between the germline ends. This CDR3 region has 16 residues. In germline, CDR1 is SGHDT, CDR2 YYEEEE. The DNA for the CDR3 is TGTGCCAGCAGCTTGGCCTGGGGGAACTCTGGAAACACCATATATTTT. Its translation is CASSLAWGNSGNTIYF.

This sequence joins TRBV19 and TRBJ2-2; 16 bases line up with TRBD2. The CDR3 consists of 18 residues. The germline V gene has CDR1 LNHDA and CDR2 SQIVND (reference sequence). V lost 7 bases and J lost 5; bases outside the gene matches: 10. As DNA, the CDR3 is TGTGCCAGTACCCAGGGACTAGCGGGAGGGGTAGGGACCGGGGAGCTGTTTTTT. The encoded protein is CASTQGLAGGVGTGELFF. The whole variable domain, remainder taken from reference TRBV19 and TRBJ2-2, is DGGITQSPKYLFRKEGQNVTLSCEQNLNHDAMYWYRQDPGQGLRLIYYSQIVNDFQKGDIAEGYSVSREKKESFPLTVTSAQKNPTAFYLCASTQGLAGGVGTGELFFGEGSRLTVL.

The V and J genes are TRBV10-1 and TRBJ1-4, with D uncertain. Trimming left V 5 bases short and J 8 bases short, with 12 bases between. The germline V gene has CDR1 WNHNN and CDR2 SYGVQD (reference sequence). CDR3 size: 13 residues. The CDR3 nucleotides read TGCGCCAGCAGTCCCTCTCTAGGGGAAAAACTGTTTTTT. This encodes CASSPSLGEKLFF.